This T cell receptor (beta chain) was recovered during a study of T cell responses to AZD1222 COVID-19 vaccine. Study outcomes and limitations: In a largely white British group with more females than males, clonal diversity was possibly underestimated. Reportedly, nearly half of unique spike TCRs recognized epitopes outside B.1.351/B.1.1.7 mutations.

Repertoires were generated with immunoSEQ multiplex PCR, while TCRdb's copy carries only in-frame clones and drops some. The table lists fewer than 150,000 clones, around nine tenths of them singletons, with about 4% in the top ten. Pooling was applied to second doses at about 4 or about 12 weeks. This clone was seen more than once but under ten times. Its matching antigen is unknown. The sequence came from an adult who received the AZD1222 COVID-19 vaccine. The starting material was peripheral blood, obtained 28 days after the second AZD1222 dose.

CDR3 coding DNA: TGTGCCAGCAACCAGGGGAGGGCTGATGAAAAACTGTTTTTT. It is translated as CASNQGRADEKLFF. This sequence joins TRBV9 and TRBJ1-4; possible D gene TRBD1, 6 bases. The CDR3 extends over 14 amino acids. V was clipped by 6 bases and J by 6 bases, with 15 bases between them. Germline values: CDR1 SGDLS, CDR2 YYNGEE.